The rows below give T cell receptor beta chains drawn from one sample of a study of blood T cell repertoires in COVID-19. Sequenced by immunoSEQ multiplex PCR; TCRdb stores in-frame clones only, minus some. The data hold fewer than 150,000 clones, with around 87% observed a single time. Sequencing was done on a sample of peripheral blood. The receptor source for this set is a woman between 65 and 79 years old with acute or convalescent COVID-19. The CDR3 runs from the conserved cysteine through the conserved F or W. A D gene is named only where the DNA matches it firmly. Only some rows state a clone size, as once, few, many or a class for expanded clones.

cdr3_nt | cdr3_aa | j_call | clone_size | d_call | v_call
TGTGCCAGCAGTTTGCCCTCAAAACACACAGATACGCAGTATTTT | CASSLPSKHTDTQYF | TRBJ2-3 | NA | NA | TRBV28
TGTGCCAGCTCACCTCGGACAGGCTTCGATGAAAAACTGTTTTTT | CASSPRTGFDEKLFF | TRBJ1-4 | NA | TRBD1 | TRBV18
TGTGCCAGCAGCCCCCGGGGGACGAGGACTGAAGCTTTCTTT | CASSPRGTRTEAFF | TRBJ1-1 | NA | NA | TRBV6-5
TGTGCCAGCAGCGCCCAATCCCAGCCGACAGGCACAGATACGCAGTATTTT | CASSAQSQPTGTDTQYF | TRBJ2-3 | NA | NA | TRBV9
TGTGCCAGCAGGCCGATAGTTAACTATGGCTACACCTTC | CASRPIVNYGYTF | TRBJ1-2 | NA | NA | TRBV27
TGTGCCAGCAGCTTCCCGCGTTCCGGGAAAAACATTCAGTACTTC | CASSFPRSGKNIQYF | TRBJ2-4 | NA | NA | TRBV7-9
TGCGCCAGCAGCTTAGACACAGGTGTACACAATGAGCAGTTCTTC | CASSLDTGVHNEQFF | TRBJ2-1 | NA | NA | TRBV5-1
TGTGCCACCAGTGACCCCGGGACTAGCGGGGGGCTCAACCAAGAGACCCAGTACTTC | CATSDPGTSGGLNQETQYF | TRBJ2-5 | NA | TRBD2 | TRBV24-1
TGCGCCAGCAGCTTGGGGATAGCGAGTAATGAGCAGTTCTTC | CASSLGIASNEQFF | TRBJ2-1 | NA | NA | TRBV5-1
TGCGCCAGCAGCTTGGACGGGGTGGGATATGGCTACACCTTC | CASSLDGVGYGYTF | TRBJ1-2 | NA | NA | TRBV5-1
TGTGCCAGCAGTATAGGGCAGGGCAATGAAAAACTGTTTTTT | CASSIGQGNEKLFF | TRBJ1-4 | NA | NA | TRBV6-5
TGTGCCAGCAGCCAGGGATATTACTCTGGAAACACCATATATTTT | CASSQGYYSGNTIYF | TRBJ1-3 | NA | NA | TRBV13
TGTGCCAGCAGTCGGACTAGTTCAGCCGGGGAGCTGTTTTTT | CASSRTSSAGELFF | TRBJ2-2 | NA | TRBD2 | TRBV6-6
TGTGCCAGCCGAAGGGGCCAGGGAAATGAAAAACTGTTTTTT | CASRRGQGNEKLFF | TRBJ1-4 | NA | NA | TRBV27
TGTGCCAGCAGCCAAGCCAATAGTGGGACCCAGTACTTC | CASSQANSGTQYF | TRBJ2-5 | NA | NA | TRBV3-1/TRBV3-2
TGTGCCAGCAGGAAGACAGGGGGAGGTGAAAAACTGTTTTTT | CASRKTGGGEKLFF | TRBJ1-4 | NA | TRBD1 | TRBV28
TGTGCCACCAGTGACGGAGCAGGGGCCCCCGAAGCTTTCTTT | CATSDGAGAPEAFF | TRBJ1-1 | few | NA | TRBV24-1
TGTGCCAGCAGCCAAGCATTGAACTATGGCTACACCTTC | CASSQALNYGYTF | TRBJ1-2 | NA | NA | TRBV14
TGCAGCGTTGATGGGACAGACCTGGAAAAACTGTTTTTT | CSVDGTDLEKLFF | TRBJ1-4 | NA | TRBD1 | TRBV29-1
TGCAGTGCTAGTCTGACAGGGGTCTATGGCTACACCTTC | CSASLTGVYGYTF | TRBJ1-2 | NA | TRBD1 | TRBV20-1
TGTGCCAGCCGGTTCGACAGGGTTTCTTCTAACACCATATATTTT | CASRFDRVSSNTIYF | TRBJ1-3 | NA | TRBD1 | TRBV11-2
TGTGCCAGCAGTAAAAGAGGGATGAACACTGAAGCTTTCTTT | CASSKRGMNTEAFF | TRBJ1-1 | NA | NA | TRBV6-5
TGTGCCAGCAGCCCGGGACAGACGCTTTATGGCTACACCTTC | CASSPGQTLYGYTF | TRBJ1-2 | NA | TRBD1 | TRBV27
TGTGCCAGTAGTATCCCCCCATCAGGGGTGGGGATGGGCAATCAGCCCCAGCATTTT | CASSIPPSGVGMGNQPQHF | TRBJ1-5 | few | NA | TRBV19
TGTGCCAGCAGCCCCGACATGGCTGGCTACACCTTC | CASSPDMAGYTF | TRBJ1-2 | NA | NA | TRBV4-2
TGTGCCAGCAGGATCAGGGGGGAACCGTTTAATTCACCCCTCCACTTT | CASRIRGEPFNSPLHF | TRBJ1-6 | NA | TRBD1 | TRBV2
TGTGCCAGCAGCCGTATCCGCTCTGGAAACACCATATATTTT | CASSRIRSGNTIYF | TRBJ1-3 | NA | NA | TRBV11-2
TGTGCCAGCAGCCTGGGGACAGAGATTAGCTCCTATAATTCACCCCTCCACTTT | CASSLGTEISSYNSPLHF | TRBJ1-6 | once | TRBD1 | TRBV11-3
TGTGCCAGCAGCTCCTATGCAGGGGATGGCTACACCTTC | CASSSYAGDGYTF | TRBJ1-2 | NA | NA | TRBV7-3
TGCGCCAGCAGCTTACGGGGGGGCGTAGACAATGAGCAGTTCTTC | CASSLRGGVDNEQFF | TRBJ2-1 | NA | TRBD2 | TRBV5-1
TGTGCTAGCAGCTTGGGGACAGAAGAGACCCAGTACTTC | CASSLGTEETQYF | TRBJ2-5 | NA | TRBD1 | TRBV7-7
TGTGCCAGCAGCTTAGCAGGGGATACTGAAGCTTTCTTT | CASSLAGDTEAFF | TRBJ1-1 | NA | NA | TRBV7-9
TGTGCCAGCACCCTGGCGGGAGTGCCGGATACGCAGTATTTT | CASTLAGVPDTQYF | TRBJ2-3 | NA | TRBD2 | TRBV5-4
TGTGCCAGCAGCTACACTGGAAACACCATATATTTT | CASSYTGNTIYF | TRBJ1-3 | NA | NA | TRBV7-8
TGTGCCTGGAGTGCGGGAGGGGACGAAGCTTTCTTT | CAWSAGGDEAFF | TRBJ1-1 | NA | NA | TRBV30
TGTGCCAGCAGTGAGGCTAGCTTTAGCTCTGGAAACACCATATATTTT | CASSEASFSSGNTIYF | TRBJ1-3 | NA | NA | TRBV6-1
TGTGCCAGCAGCCTTAGGGGGGGGACCTCTAGCACAGATACGCAGTATTTT | CASSLRGGTSSTDTQYF | TRBJ2-3 | NA | NA | TRBV7-8
TGTGCCAGCAGCACCGGGACAGGGGCCTGGCCCCAGCATTTT | CASSTGTGAWPQHF | TRBJ1-5 | NA | TRBD1 | TRBV7-2
TGTGCCAGCAGTTACTCGGGCCTTCTAGCGGGGGTTAGCACAGATACGCAGTATTTT | CASSYSGLLAGVSTDTQYF | TRBJ2-3 | NA | TRBD2 | TRBV6-2/TRBV6-3
TGTGCCAGCAGCACCAACTCCGGGACAGGGAGATTAGGGACCCAGTACTTC | CASSTNSGTGRLGTQYF | TRBJ2-5 | NA | TRBD1 | TRBV9
TGTGCCAGCAGCAAAGGGGACAGGACTGTTAGTCGCAATCAGCCCCAGCATTTT | CASSKGDRTVSRNQPQHF | TRBJ1-5 | NA | NA | TRBV21-1
TGTGCCAGCAGCTTGGGGACAGGGGGCTCTGTAGATGAGCAGTTCTTC | CASSLGTGGSVDEQFF | TRBJ2-1 | NA | TRBD1 | TRBV11-2
TGTGCCAGCAGTGAAGAGCGGGGGGCGGGAGATACGCAGTATTTT | CASSEERGAGDTQYF | TRBJ2-3 | large | TRBD2 | TRBV2
TGTGCCAGCAGCTTAGTCGGTCAGGGCCTAGGCTACACCTTC | CASSLVGQGLGYTF | TRBJ1-2 | NA | NA | TRBV7-2
TGTGCCAGCATGTACAGCAACTCTGGAAACACCATATATTTT | CASMYSNSGNTIYF | TRBJ1-3 | NA | NA | TRBV28
TGTGCCAGCAGGAGCCCGGGACACTCACCCCTCCACTTT | CASRSPGHSPLHF | TRBJ1-6 | NA | NA | TRBV28
TGTGCCAGCAACTGGTTGCTCGGGGAGACCCAGTACTTC | CASNWLLGETQYF | TRBJ2-5 | NA | NA | TRBV2
TGTGCCAGCAGTTTATTAACCTACGAGCAGTACTTC | CASSLLTYEQYF | TRBJ2-7 | NA | NA | TRBV28
TGTGCCAGCAGTGAAGCGCAGTATAGCAATCAGCCCCAGCATTTT | CASSEAQYSNQPQHF | TRBJ1-5 | NA | NA | TRBV6-1
TGTGCCAGCAGCGAAACAGGGCGCCAAGAGACCCAGTACTTC | CASSETGRQETQYF | TRBJ2-5 | few | NA | TRBV7-9